The T cell receptor (beta chain) under discussion was sequenced for a study of regulatory dendritic cells for organ transplantation. Study background: Regulatory dendritic cells were monocyte-derived, receiving vitamin D3 on days 0 and 4 and IL-10 on day 4.

V shed 0 bases and J 2 bases; nucleotides not matched to a gene: 3. The CDR3 consists of 17 residues. Germline loops: CDR1 SGHAT, CDR2 FQDESV (reference sequence). CFSE-labeled sorted T cells met regulatory or mature dendritic cells for four to five days. The method was immunoSEQ multiplex PCR; TCRdb's version includes in-frame clones alone and lacks a portion of them. This sample carries some 12,000 clones, 79% of them seen once, and the ten largest clones take around 0.99%. A word on this clone: Its antigen is unknown.

The receptor was derived from a human donor in good health. The sequenced material came from naive CD8+ T cells from blood cultured with regulatory dendritic cells. Sample subset: CD45RA+ naive T cells. V is TRBV11-1 and J is TRBJ2-1; 11 bases align to TRBD1. The CDR3 protein is CASSLAGTGGPYNEQFF. The CDR3 DNA reads TGTGCCAGCAGCTTAGCGGGGACAGGGGGGCCCTACAATGAGCAGTTCTTC.